A single sample gave rise to the 9 T cell receptor beta chains below, sequenced in a study of vaccination effects on CD4 cells after COVID-19. Antigen-specific CD4+ T cell clonotypes were called by their expansion after viral peptide-pool culture in ViraFEST. Following culture for under 12 days, CD4+ T cells were isolated. All participants had two doses of either the BNT162b2 or mRNA-1273 vaccine. This table comes from immunoSEQ multiplex PCR, and its TCRdb copy is limited to in-frame clones, with some not included. The table has approximately 26,000 clones, around 63% seen once. These receptors have no known antigen. The material sequenced was CD4+ T cells from PBMCs cultured with SARS-CoV-2 spike peptides, taken after COVID-19 vaccination. The receptor set was obtained from a human donor who received a COVID-19 vaccine.

The chain has TRBV2 and TRBJ1-6; D possibly corresponds to TRBD1 (5 bases). Trimming left V 1 base short and J 7 bases short, with 11 bases between. This CDR3 comprises 15 residues. Germline V gene lookup returns CDR1 SNHLY and CDR2 FYNNEI. In nucleotides, the CDR3 is TGTGCCAGCAGTGAAGTCAGGGCCTGGAATTCACCCCTCCACTTT. This codes for CASSEVRAWNSPLHF.

Here the CDR3 DNA reads TGCGCCAGCAGCCAACCGTGGGCTGGCTATGGCTACACCTTC. Its protein product is CASSQPWAGYGYTF. This chain uses TRBV4-1 with TRBJ1-2; D remains unclear. Looked up from germline, CDR1 is MGHRA and CDR2 is YSYEKL. The V end was cut by 2 bases, the J end by 4 bases, with 11 bases between. The CDR3 totals 14 residues.

The V and J genes are TRBV5-1 and TRBJ2-7; TRBD1 matches at 8 bases. This CDR3 is built from 13 residues. CDR1 and CDR2 (germline): SGHRS, YFSETQ. V lost 7 bases to trimming and J lost 2 bases; unmatched junction nucleotides: 5. Here the CDR3 reads CASGTDRAYEQYF. The CDR3 DNA follows: TGCGCCAGCGGGACGGACAGGGCCTACGAGCAGTACTTC.

In this sample, this clone turned up a few times. V gene TRBV7-2 combines with J gene TRBJ1-5; D gene uncertain. Per the germline V gene, CDR1 is SGHTA and CDR2 is FQGNSA. The length of the CDR3 is 12 residues. With 6 bases removed from V and 5 bases from J, the gap between germline ends came to 8 bases. CDR3 amino acids: CASRLTDQPQHF. DNA for the CDR3: TGTGCCAGCAGACTAACGGATCAGCCCCAGCATTTT.

This rearrangement joins TRBV2 to TRBJ2-3; D unclear. Trimming removed 7 bases from V and 4 bases from J, with 15 bases in between. CDR1 SNHLY and CDR2 FYNNEI come from the germline V gene. The CDR3 has 14 amino acids. CDR3: CASNVFGRPDTQYF. DNA for the CDR3: TGTGCCAGCAATGTCTTTGGGCGCCCAGATACGCAGTATTTT.

This clone was picked up a small number of times. The chain employs TRBV6-5 and TRBJ1-3; 11 positions match TRBD1. The CDR3 is made up of 16 amino acids. V trimming: 2 bases; J trimming: 4 bases; junction bases outside the gene matches: 4. Germline CDR1 is MNHEY and CDR2 is SVGAGI. The CDR3 DNA reads as TGTGCCAGCAGTTACGGACAGGGGGCGTGGGGAAACACCATATATTTT. Its translation: CASSYGQGAWGNTIYF.

The rearrangement joins TRBV9 to TRBJ2-3, with TRBD1 matching 7 bases. CDR1 and CDR2 (germline): SGDLS, YYNGEE. The CDR3 covers 15 residues. The junction had 4 bases not matched to a gene; V was cut back by 3 bases and J by 0 bases. The CDR3 protein is CASSEGTVSTDTQYF. The CDR3 nucleotides are TGTGCCAGCAGCGAGGGGACAGTTAGCACAGATACGCAGTATTTT. The complete variable domain, with remaining parts taken from reference TRBV9 and TRBJ2-3, reads DSGVTQTPKHLITATGQRVTLRCSPRSGDLSVYWYQQSLDQGLQFLIQYYNGEERAKGNILERFSAQQFPDLHSELNLSSLELGDSALYFCASSEGTVSTDTQYFGPGTRLTVL.

This sequence joins TRBV6-5 and TRBJ1-6, with 7 bases identical to TRBD1. Germline CDR1 and CDR2: MNHEY and SVGAGI. The J segment lost 7 bases and the V segment lost 7 bases, leaving 10 bases of the junction unmatched. The CDR3 spans 15 residues. The CDR3 sequence is CASTPGQTYNSPLHF. In nucleotides, the CDR3 is TGTGCCAGCACCCCGGGACAGACATACAATTCACCCCTCCACTTT.

This clone was counted between two and nine times. V and J are TRBV2 and TRBJ2-7; TRBD1 is a possible D gene (5 bases). V was clipped by 7 bases and J by 3 bases, with 7 bases between them. Germline-derived CDR1 and CDR2 are SNHLY and FYNNEI. This CDR3 contains 11 residues. The CDR3 reads CASTGNYEQYF. CDR3 DNA: TGTGCCAGCACAGGGAACTACGAGCAGTACTTC.